A selection of T cell receptor beta chains follows, all from one sample in a study of regulatory T cells in long-lasting Graves disease. TCRdb passed the multiplex PCR reads through MiXCR, listing each CDR3 protein once. Here the sample spans approximately 540,000 distinct CDR3 sequences, more than 10% being singletons. These sequences were also reported in another study, on T cells in Graves' hyperthyroidism and ophthalmopathy.

The sequencing here drew on peripheral blood mononuclear cells (PBMCs), taken at new diagnosis, from a patient treated with antithyroid drugs. Source of these receptors: a young woman with Graves disease. CDR3s include the opening cysteine and the closing phenylalanine or tryptophan. D genes are given only for firm matches. Not all rows give a size; the values are once, few, many and, for expanded clones, a class.

abundance,d_gene,v_gene,j_gene,CDR3aa,CDR3nt
many,-,TRBV2,TRBJ2-7,CASSAVQFGEQYF,TGTGCCAGCAGTGCCGTACAATTTGGGGAGCAGTACTTC
many,-,TRBV11-2,TRBJ2-1,CASSRGGAAYNEQFF,TGTGCCAGCAGCCGAGGAGGAGCGGCTTACAATGAGCAGTTCTTC
many,-,TRBV28,TRBJ1-1,CASGIRGTEAFF,TGTGCCAGCGGGATACGGGGGACTGAAGCTTTCTTT
many,TRBD1,TRBV28,TRBJ2-5,CASSSSLKGQRETQYF,TGTGCCAGCAGTTCCTCTCTTAAGGGACAGAGGGAGACCCAGTACTTC
few,-,TRBV19,TRBJ2-6,CASSGYRTGANVLTF,TGTGCCAGTAGTGGTTATCGGACTGGGGCCAACGTCCTGACTTTC
few,-,TRBV28,TRBJ1-2,CASSFSLGDGYTF,TGTGCCAGCAGTTTCTCATTAGGGGATGGCTACACCTTC
many,-,TRBV30,TRBJ2-7,CAWSVTGGEEQYF,TGTGCCTGGAGTGTAACCGGGGGTGAAGAGCAGTACTTC
-,-,TRBV10-3,TRBJ2-7,CAISEPRITTQGNKQYF,TGTGCCATCAGTGAGCCTCGAATCACCACACAGGGAAATAAGCAGTACTTC
many,TRBD2,TRBV20-1,TRBJ2-3,CSASLTSGYRTDTQYF,TGCAGTGCTTCCTTGACTAGCGGGTATCGGACAGATACGCAGTATTTT
few,-,TRBV7-3,TRBJ2-3,CASSRVSADTQYF,TGTGCCAGCAGCCGCGTAAGCGCAGATACGCAGTATTTT
few,TRBD1,TRBV14,TRBJ1-1,CASSHLGQGSEAFF,TGTGCCAGCAGCCACTTGGGACAGGGCTCTGAAGCTTTCTTT
-,TRBD2,TRBV12-3/TRBV12-4,TRBJ2-3,CASSLEPLPAGGPGTDTQYF,TGTGCCAGCAGTTTAGAGCCTCTCCCTGCGGGAGGGCCAGGCACAGATACGCAGTATTTT
-,-,TRBV5-1,TRBJ2-3,CASSKDSTDTQYF,TGCGCCAGCAGTAAGGACAGCACAGATACGCAGTATTTT
many,TRBD1,TRBV28,TRBJ2-2,CASSPGDRGLGRELFF,TGTGCCAGCAGTCCCGGGGACAGGGGGCTAGGGAGGGAGCTGTTTTTT
many,-,TRBV7-2,TRBJ1-1,CASSLSGHGNTEAFF,TGTGCCAGCAGCTTATCAGGTCACGGAAACACTGAAGCTTTCTTT
many,-,TRBV28,TRBJ2-1,CASSSNREFDEQFF,TGTGCCAGCAGTAGCAACAGGGAATTCGATGAGCAGTTCTTC
many,-,TRBV24-1,TRBJ1-5,CATSDPRTGNQPQHF,TGTGCCACCAGTGACCCCCGGACCGGGAATCAGCCCCAGCATTTT
many,TRBD2,TRBV7-2,TRBJ2-2,CASSPGLAGGPGGELFF,TGTGCCAGCAGCCCAGGACTAGCGGGAGGGCCCGGCGGGGAGCTGTTTTTT
few,-,TRBV4-3,TRBJ2-3,CASSQSRTLGGLTDTQYF,TGCGCCAGCAGCCAATCCCGGACCTTAGGGGGGCTCACAGATACGCAGTATTTT
-,-,TRBV10-1,TRBJ2-2,CASSEGSEAGELFF,TGCGCCAGCAGTGAGGGCAGTGAGGCCGGGGAGCTGTTTTTT
-,-,TRBV7-2,TRBJ1-5,CASSLQRNQPQHF,TGTGCCAGCAGCCTGCAGCGGAATCAGCCCCAGCATTTT
-,TRBD2,TRBV3-1,TRBJ2-3,CASSQVSTSGRADTQYF,TGTGCCAGCAGCCAAGTCTCGACTAGCGGGAGGGCAGATACGCAGTATTTT
-,-,TRBV20-1,TRBJ1-2,CSARDRQGPLTF,TGCAGTGCTAGAGATAGGCAGGGCCCTTTAACCTTC
few,-,TRBV30,TRBJ2-1,CAWALHNEQFF,TGTGCCTGGGCACTTCACAATGAGCAGTTCTTC